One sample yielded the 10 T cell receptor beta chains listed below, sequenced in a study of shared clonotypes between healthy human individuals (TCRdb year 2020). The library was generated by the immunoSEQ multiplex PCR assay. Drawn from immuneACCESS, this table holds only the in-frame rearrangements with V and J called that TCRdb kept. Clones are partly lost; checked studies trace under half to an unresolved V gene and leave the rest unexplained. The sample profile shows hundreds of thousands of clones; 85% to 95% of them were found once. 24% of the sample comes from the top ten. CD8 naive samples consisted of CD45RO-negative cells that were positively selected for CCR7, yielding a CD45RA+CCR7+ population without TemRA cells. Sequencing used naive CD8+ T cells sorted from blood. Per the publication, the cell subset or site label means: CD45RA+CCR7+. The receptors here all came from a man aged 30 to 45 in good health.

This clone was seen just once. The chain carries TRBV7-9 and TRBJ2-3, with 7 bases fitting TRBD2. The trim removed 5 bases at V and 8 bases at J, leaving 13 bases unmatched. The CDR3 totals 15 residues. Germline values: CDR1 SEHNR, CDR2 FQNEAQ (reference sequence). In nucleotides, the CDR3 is TGTGCCAGCAGCCGCACTAGCGACCCTCTGGGTACGCAGTATTTT. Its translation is CASSRTSDPLGTQYF.

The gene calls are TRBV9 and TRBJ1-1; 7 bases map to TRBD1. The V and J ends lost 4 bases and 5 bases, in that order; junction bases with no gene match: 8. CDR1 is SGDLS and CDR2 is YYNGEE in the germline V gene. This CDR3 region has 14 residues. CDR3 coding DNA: TGTGCCAGCAGCCCTTCCGAGACAGGGACTGAAGCTTTCTTT. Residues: CASSPSETGTEAFF.

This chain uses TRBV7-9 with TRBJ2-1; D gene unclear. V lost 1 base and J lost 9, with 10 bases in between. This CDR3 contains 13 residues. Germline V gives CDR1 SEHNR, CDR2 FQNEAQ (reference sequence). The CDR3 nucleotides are TGTGCCAGCAGCTTAGGTTGGGGTGGTGAGCAGTTCTTC. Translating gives CASSLGWGGEQFF.

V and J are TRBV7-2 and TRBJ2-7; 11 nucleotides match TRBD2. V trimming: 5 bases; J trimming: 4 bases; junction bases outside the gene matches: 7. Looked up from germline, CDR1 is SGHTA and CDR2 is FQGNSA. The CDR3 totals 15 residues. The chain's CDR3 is CASSQMTSGNYEQYF. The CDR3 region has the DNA TGTGCCAGCAGCCAAATGACTAGCGGGAATTACGAGCAGTACTTC.

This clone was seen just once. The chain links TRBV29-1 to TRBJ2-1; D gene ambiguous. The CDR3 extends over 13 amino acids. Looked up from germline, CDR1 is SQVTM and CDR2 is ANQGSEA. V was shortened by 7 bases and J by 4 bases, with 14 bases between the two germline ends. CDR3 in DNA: TGCAGCGCTCCGACTCAAGGATACAATGAGCAGTTCTTC. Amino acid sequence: CSAPTQGYNEQFF.

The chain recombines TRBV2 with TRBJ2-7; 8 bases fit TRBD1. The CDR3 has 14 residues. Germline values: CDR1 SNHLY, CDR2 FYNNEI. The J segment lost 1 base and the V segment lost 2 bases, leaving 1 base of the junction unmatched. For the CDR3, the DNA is TGTGCCAGCAGTGAATGGACAGGGTCCTACGAGCAGTACTTC. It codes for CASSEWTGSYEQYF.

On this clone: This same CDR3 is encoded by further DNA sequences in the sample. CDR3 in DNA: TGTGCCAGCAGCTTGGTAGGCTACGAGCAGTACTTC. Translating it yields CASSLVGYEQYF. The J gene is TRBJ2-7, the V gene TRBV5-5; D unresolved. Germline loops: CDR1 SGHKS, CDR2 YYEKEE (reference sequence). V was pared by 0 bases and J by 3 bases, with 4 bases between. The CDR3 contains 12 residues.

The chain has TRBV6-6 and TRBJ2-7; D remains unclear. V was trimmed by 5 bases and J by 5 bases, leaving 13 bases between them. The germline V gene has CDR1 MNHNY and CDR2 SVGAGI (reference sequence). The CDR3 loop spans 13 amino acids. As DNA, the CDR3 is TGTGCCAGCAGTCCCGAAGGTTGGCACGAGCAGTACTTC. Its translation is CASSPEGWHEQYF.

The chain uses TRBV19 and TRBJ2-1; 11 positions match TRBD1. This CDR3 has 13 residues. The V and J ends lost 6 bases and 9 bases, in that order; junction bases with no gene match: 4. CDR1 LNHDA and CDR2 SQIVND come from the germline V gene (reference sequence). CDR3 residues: CASRGTGGPEQFF. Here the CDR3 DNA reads TGTGCCAGTAGAGGGACAGGGGGTCCTGAGCAGTTCTTC.

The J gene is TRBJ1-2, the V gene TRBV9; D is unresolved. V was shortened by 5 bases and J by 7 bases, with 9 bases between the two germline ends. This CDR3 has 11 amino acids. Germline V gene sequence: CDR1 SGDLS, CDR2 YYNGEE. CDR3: CASSDPFGYTF. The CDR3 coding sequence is TGTGCCAGCAGTGATCCGTTTGGCTACACCTTC.